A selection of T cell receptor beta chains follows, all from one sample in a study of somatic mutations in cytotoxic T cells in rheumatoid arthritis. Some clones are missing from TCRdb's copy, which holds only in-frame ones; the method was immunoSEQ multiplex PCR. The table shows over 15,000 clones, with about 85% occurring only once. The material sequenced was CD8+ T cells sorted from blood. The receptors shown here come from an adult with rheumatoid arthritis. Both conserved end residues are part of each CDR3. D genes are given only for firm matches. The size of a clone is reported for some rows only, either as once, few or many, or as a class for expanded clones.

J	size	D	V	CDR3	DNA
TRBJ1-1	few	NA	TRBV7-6	CASSLLGERMNTEAFF	TGTGCCAGCAGCCTTTTGGGGGAGCGGATGAACACTGAAGCTTTCTTT
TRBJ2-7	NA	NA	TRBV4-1	CASSLLEVSPSYEQYF	TGCGCCAGCAGCCTCTTGGAGGTCAGCCCCTCCTACGAGCAGTACTTC
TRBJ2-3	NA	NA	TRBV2	CASGGGPTDTQYF	TGTGCCAGCGGTGGGGGGCCCACAGATACGCAGTATTTT
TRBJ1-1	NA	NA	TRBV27	CASRRGGTEAFF	TGTGCCAGCCGCAGGGGAGGAACTGAAGCTTTCTTT
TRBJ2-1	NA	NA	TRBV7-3	CASSLKRNEQFF	TGTGCCAGCAGCTTAAAGAGAAATGAGCAGTTCTTC
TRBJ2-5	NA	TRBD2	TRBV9	CASSVGLAGAPGVRTQYF	TGTGCCAGCAGCGTAGGTTTAGCGGGGGCCCCCGGGGTTCGGACCCAGTACTTC
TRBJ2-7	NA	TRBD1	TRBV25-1	CASSRQGYEQYF	TGTGCCAGCAGTAGACAGGGCTACGAGCAGTACTTC
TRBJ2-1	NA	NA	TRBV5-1	CASSYRGGYNEQFF	TGCGCCAGCAGCTACAGGGGAGGCTACAATGAGCAGTTCTTC
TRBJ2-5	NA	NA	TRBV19	CASSTTRDNLQETQYF	TGTGCCAGTAGTACAACACGGGACAACCTTCAAGAGACCCAGTACTTC
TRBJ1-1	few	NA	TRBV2	CASRGPQRNTEAFF	TGTGCCAGCAGAGGTCCACAGAGGAACACTGAAGCTTTCTTT
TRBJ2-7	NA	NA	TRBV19	CASSRNGISYEQYF	TGTGCCAGTAGTCGAAACGGGATCTCCTACGAGCAGTACTTC
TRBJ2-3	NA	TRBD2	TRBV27	CASSPVGGTDTQYF	TGTGCCAGCAGTCCAGTGGGGGGGACAGATACGCAGTATTTT
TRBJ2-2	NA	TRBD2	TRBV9	CASSEGLTSGANTGELFF	TGTGCCAGCAGCGAGGGATTGACTAGCGGGGCCAACACCGGGGAGCTGTTTTTT
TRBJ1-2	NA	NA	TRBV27	CASSPDRSYGYTF	TGTGCCAGCAGTCCGGACAGATCCTATGGCTACACCTTC
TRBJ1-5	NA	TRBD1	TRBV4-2	CASSQDPGTANFQPQHF	TGTGCCAGCAGCCAAGACCCCGGGACAGCTAATTTCCAGCCCCAGCATTTT
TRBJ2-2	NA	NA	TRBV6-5	CASSYSSGPGELFF	TGTGCCAGCAGTTACTCTAGCGGTCCCGGGGAGCTGTTTTTT
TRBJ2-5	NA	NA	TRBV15	CATSTPIWSGPEGETQYF	TGTGCCACCAGCACCCCAATTTGGAGTGGACCTGAGGGAGAGACCCAGTACTTC
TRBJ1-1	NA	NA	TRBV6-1	CASIRGFTEAFF	TGTGCCAGCATTCGGGGTTTCACTGAAGCTTTCTTT
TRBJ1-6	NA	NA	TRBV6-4	CASSDRDNSPLHF	TGTGCCAGCAGTGACAGGGATAATTCACCCCTCCACTTT
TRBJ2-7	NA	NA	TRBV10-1	CASSDLAAASSYEQYF	TGCGCCAGCAGTGATCTAGCCGCCGCTAGCTCCTACGAGCAGTACTTC
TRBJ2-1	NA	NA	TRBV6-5	CASSYTSYNEQFF	TGTGCCAGCAGTTACACTTCCTACAATGAGCAGTTCTTC
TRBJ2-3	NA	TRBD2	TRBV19	CASSASSGGADTQYF	TGTGCCAGTAGTGCGTCTAGCGGGGGTGCAGATACGCAGTATTTT
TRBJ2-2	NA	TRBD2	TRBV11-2	CASSGRSGGAEGAGELFF	TGTGCCAGCAGCGGACGAAGCGGGGGGGCCGAGGGCGCCGGGGAGCTGTTTTTT
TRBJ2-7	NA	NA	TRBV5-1	CASSFEDPYEQYF	TGCGCCAGCAGCTTCGAAGACCCCTACGAGCAGTACTTC
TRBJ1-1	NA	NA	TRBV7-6	CASSLADKSTEAFF	TGTGCCAGCAGCTTAGCTGACAAATCCACTGAAGCTTTCTTT
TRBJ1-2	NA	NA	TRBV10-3	CAISESPYSAINYGYTF	TGTGCCATCAGTGAGTCCCCATACAGCGCGATTAACTATGGCTACACCTTC
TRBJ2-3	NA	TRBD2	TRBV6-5	CASSNSGTSGADTQYF	TGTGCCAGCAGTAACTCCGGGACTAGCGGCGCAGATACGCAGTATTTT
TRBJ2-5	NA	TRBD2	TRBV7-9	CASSLSSSGEETQYF	TGTGCCAGCAGCCTCTCTTCGAGCGGGGAAGAGACCCAGTACTTC
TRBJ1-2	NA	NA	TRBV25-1	CASSGLLAGGTGYGYTF	TGTGCCAGCAGTGGCTTACTTGCGGGGGGTACTGGCTATGGCTACACCTTC